Reported below is one T cell receptor beta chain. The data are from a study of blood T cell repertoires in COVID-19. As for the study in general: Spain, Italy and the United States supplied samples that represented acute and convalescent COVID-19. From T cells, B-cell-depleted T cells, or PBMCs came the material, which was cDNA or gDNA.

Methods used by the authors: Nucleated cell number was recorded as an estimate derived from reference gene primer amplification. The assay was immunoSEQ multiplex PCR, and TCRdb's table has in-frame clones only and misses some. V, J and clone size are taken as reported in that table, and D and trimming were inferred from the DNA itself. The repertoire holds around 46,000 clones, with approximately 85% as singletons. V trimming: 2 bases; J trimming: 1 base; junction bases outside the gene matches: 7. Germline CDR1 SEHNR, CDR2 FQNEAQ (reference sequence). The CDR3 spans 16 residues. The receptor comes from a human donor in a cohort sampled during active COVID-19. The donor label of this sample is uncertain. Sequencing was performed on peripheral blood. The rearrangement uses TRBV7-9 and TRBJ2-5; TRBD2 matches at 7 bases. This CDR3 is CASSLLAGGFQETQYF. DNA of the CDR3: TGTGCCAGCAGCTTATTGGCCGGGGGGTTCCAAGAGACCCAGTACTTC.